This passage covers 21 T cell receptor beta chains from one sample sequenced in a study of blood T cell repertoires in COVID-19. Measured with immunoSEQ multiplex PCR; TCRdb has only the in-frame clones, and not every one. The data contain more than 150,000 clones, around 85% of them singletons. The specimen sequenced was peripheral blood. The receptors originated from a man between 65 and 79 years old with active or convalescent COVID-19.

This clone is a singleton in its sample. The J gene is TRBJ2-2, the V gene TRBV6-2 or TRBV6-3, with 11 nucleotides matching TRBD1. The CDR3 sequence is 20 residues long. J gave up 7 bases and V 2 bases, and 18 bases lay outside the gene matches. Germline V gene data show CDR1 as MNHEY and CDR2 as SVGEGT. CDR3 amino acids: CASSYHSSGQGALEVGELFF. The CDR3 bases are TGTGCCAGCAGTTACCACTCGAGTGGACAGGGGGCGCTTGAGGTCGGGGAGCTGTTTTTT.

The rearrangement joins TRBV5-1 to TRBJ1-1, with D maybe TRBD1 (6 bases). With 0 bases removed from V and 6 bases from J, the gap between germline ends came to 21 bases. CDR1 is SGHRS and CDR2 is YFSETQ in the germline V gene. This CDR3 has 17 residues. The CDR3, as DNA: TGCGCCAGCAGCTTGGACGCGGGGGGGCCCGGAGTCGCTGAAGCTTTCTTT. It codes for CASSLDAGGPGVAEAFF.

The CDR3 nucleotides read TGTGCCAGCTCAGATCCGGGAGAGGAGACCAGCTCCTACAATGAGCAGTTCTTC. Translated, it gives CASSDPGEETSSYNEQFF. The J gene is TRBJ2-1, the V gene TRBV28; a possible D gene is TRBD2 (6 bases). The CDR3 sequence is 18 residues long. Trimming cost V 8 bases and J 0 bases, with 23 bases left between them. CDR1 is MDHEN and CDR2 is SYDVKM in the germline V gene.

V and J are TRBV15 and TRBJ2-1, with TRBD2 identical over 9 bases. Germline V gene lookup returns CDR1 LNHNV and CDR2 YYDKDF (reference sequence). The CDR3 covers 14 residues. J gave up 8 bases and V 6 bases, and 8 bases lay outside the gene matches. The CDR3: CATRGGGASDEQFF. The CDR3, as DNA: TGTGCCACCAGGGGCGGGGGGGCCAGTGATGAGCAGTTCTTC. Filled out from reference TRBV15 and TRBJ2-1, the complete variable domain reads DAMVIQNPRYQVTQFGKPVTLSCSQTLNHNVMYWYQQKSSQAPKLLFHYYDKDFNNEADTPDNFQSRRPNTSFCFLDIRSPGLGDTAMYLCATRGGGASDEQFFGPGTRLTVL.

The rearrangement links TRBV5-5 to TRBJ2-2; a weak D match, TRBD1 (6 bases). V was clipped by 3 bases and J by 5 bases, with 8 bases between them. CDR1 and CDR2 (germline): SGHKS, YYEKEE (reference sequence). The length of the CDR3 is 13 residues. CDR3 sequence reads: CASSSGVTGELFF. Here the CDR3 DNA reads TGTGCCAGCAGCTCAGGGGTAACCGGGGAGCTGTTTTTT.

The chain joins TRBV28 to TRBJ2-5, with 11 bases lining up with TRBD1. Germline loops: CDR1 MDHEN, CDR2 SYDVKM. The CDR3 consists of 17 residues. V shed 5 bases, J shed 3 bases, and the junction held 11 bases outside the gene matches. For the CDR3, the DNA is TGTGCCAGCAGTGGAACCGGGACAGGGGGATCCAAAGAGACCCAGTACTTC. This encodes CASSGTGTGGSKETQYF.

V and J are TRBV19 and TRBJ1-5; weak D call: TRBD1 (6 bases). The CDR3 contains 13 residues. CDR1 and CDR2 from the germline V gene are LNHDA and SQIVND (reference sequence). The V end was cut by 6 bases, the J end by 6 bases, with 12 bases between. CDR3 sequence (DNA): TGTGCCAGTAGCAACAGGGTCCCTCAGCCCCAGCATTTT. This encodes CASSNRVPQPQHF.

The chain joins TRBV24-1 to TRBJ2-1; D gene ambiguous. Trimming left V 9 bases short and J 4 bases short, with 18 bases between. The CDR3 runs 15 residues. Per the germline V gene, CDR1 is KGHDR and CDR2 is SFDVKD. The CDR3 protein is CATSRASTLYNEQFF. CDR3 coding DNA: TGTGCCACCTCCCGAGCGTCCACTTTATACAATGAGCAGTTCTTC.

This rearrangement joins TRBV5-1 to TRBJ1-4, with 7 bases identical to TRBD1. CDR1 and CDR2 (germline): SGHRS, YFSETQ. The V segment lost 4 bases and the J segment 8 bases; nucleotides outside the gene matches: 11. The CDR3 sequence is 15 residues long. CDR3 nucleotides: TGCGCCAGCAGCCAGGTCAGGGGGGTAGAAGAAAAACTGTTTTTT. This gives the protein CASSQVRGVEEKLFF. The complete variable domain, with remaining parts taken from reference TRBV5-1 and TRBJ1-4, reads KAGVTQTPRYLIKTRGQQVTLSCSPISGHRSVSWYQQTPGQGLQFLFEYFSETQRNKGNFPGRFSGRQFSNSRSEMNVSTLELGDSALYLCASSQVRGVEEKLFFGSGTQLSVL.

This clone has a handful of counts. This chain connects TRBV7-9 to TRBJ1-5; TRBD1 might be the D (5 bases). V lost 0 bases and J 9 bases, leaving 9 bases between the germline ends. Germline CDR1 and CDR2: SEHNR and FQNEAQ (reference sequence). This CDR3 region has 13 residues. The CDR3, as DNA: TGTGCCAGCAGCTTAGCGGGGGGACCGCCCCAGCATTTT. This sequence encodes CASSLAGGPPQHF. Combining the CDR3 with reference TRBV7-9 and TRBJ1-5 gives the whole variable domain DTGVSQNPRHKITKRGQNVTFRCDPISEHNRLYWYRQTLGQGPEFLTYFQNEAQLEKSRLLSDRFSAERPKGSFSTLEIQRTEQGDSAMYLCASSLAGGPPQHFGDGTRLSIL.

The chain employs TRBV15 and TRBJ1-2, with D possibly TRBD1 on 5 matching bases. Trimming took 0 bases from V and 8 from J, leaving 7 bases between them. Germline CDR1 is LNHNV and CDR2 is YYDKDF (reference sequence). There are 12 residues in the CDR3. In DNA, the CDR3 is TGTGCCACCAGCAGAGATCAGGGAGGCTACACCTTC. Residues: CATSRDQGGYTF.

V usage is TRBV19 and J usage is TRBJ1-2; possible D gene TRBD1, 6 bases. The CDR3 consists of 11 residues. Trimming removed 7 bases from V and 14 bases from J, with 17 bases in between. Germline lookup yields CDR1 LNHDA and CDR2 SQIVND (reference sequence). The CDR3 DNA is TGTGCCAGTAAAGCCAACAGGGTGTGGACCTTC. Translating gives CASKANRVWTF.

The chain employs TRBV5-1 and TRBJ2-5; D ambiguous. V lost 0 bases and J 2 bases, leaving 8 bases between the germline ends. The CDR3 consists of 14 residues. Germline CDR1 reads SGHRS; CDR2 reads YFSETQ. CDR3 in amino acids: CASSLVSRQETQYF. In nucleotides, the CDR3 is TGCGCCAGCAGCTTGGTTAGCAGACAAGAGACCCAGTACTTC.

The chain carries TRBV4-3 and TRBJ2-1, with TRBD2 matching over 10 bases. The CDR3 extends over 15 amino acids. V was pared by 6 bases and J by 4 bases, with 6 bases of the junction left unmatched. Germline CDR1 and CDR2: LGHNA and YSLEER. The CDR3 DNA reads TGCGCCAGCAGTTATGGACTAGCGGTTTACAATGAGCAGTTCTTC. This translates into CASSYGLAVYNEQFF.

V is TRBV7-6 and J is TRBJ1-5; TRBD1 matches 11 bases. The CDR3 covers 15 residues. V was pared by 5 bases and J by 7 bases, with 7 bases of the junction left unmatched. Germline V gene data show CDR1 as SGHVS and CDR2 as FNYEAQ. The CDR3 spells CASSRTGGFGQPQHF. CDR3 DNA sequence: TGTGCCAGCAGCCGGACAGGGGGCTTTGGACAGCCCCAGCATTTT.

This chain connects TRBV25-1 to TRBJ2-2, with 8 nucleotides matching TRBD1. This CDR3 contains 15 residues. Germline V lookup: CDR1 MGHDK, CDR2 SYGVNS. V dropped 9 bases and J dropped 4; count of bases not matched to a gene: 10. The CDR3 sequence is CASGRGLSGTGELFF. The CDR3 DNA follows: TGTGCCAGTGGCAGGGGGCTTAGTGGCACCGGGGAGCTGTTTTTT.

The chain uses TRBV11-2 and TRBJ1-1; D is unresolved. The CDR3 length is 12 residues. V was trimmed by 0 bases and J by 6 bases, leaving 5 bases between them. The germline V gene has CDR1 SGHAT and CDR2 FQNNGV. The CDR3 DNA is TGTGCCAGCAGCTTAGAATCTGCTGAAGCTTTCTTT. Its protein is CASSLESAEAFF. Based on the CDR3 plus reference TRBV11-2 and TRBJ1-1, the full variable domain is EAGVAQSPRYKIIEKRQSVAFWCNPISGHATLYWYQQILGQGPKLLIQFQNNGVVDDSQLPKDRFSAERLKGVDSTLKIQPAKLEDSAVYLCASSLESAEAFFGQGTRLTVV.

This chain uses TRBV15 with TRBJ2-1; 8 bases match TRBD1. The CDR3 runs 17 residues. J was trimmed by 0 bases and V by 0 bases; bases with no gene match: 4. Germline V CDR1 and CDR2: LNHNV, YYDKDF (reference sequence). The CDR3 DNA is TGTGCCACCAGCAGAGAGGACAGGGTCAGCTCCTACAATGAGCAGTTCTTC. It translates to CATSREDRVSSYNEQFF.

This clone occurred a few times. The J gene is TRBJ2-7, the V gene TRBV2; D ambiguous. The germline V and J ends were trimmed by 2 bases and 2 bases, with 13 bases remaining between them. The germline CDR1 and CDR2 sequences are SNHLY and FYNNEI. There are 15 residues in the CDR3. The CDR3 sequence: CASSERQVMTYEQYF. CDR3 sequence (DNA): TGTGCCAGCAGTGAACGGCAGGTGATGACCTACGAGCAGTACTTC.

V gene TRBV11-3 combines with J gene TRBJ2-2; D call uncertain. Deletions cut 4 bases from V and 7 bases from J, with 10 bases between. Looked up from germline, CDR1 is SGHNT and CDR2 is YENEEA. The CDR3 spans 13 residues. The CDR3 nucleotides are TGTGCCAGCAGCTCTCAGACTGGCGGGGAGCTGTTTTTT. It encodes CASSSQTGGELFF.

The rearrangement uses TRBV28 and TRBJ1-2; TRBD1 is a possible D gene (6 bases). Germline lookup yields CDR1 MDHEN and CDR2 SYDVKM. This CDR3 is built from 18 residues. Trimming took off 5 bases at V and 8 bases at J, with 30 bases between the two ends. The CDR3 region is CASSTQRYRAGGYNGYTF. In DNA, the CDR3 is TGTGCCAGCAGTACTCAAAGATACAGGGCTGGAGGATATAACGGCTACACCTTC.